This T cell receptor (beta chain) was retrieved from a study of identical twins. Via MiXCR, TCRdb re-called the 5' RACE reads, giving one row per CDR3 protein. The table includes hundreds of thousands of distinct CDR3 sequences, approximately 22% detected once. V was clipped by 1 base and J by 5 bases, with 17 bases between them. Germline V gene sequence: CDR1 DFQATT, CDR2 SNEGSKA (reference sequence). The CDR3 loop spans 15 amino acids. This clonotype has only a few counts. The same sample was also studied in work on T cells expressing NK-cell markers. That paper states: A few donors likewise had their CD3+CD56-NKG2C+ fraction led by these clonotypes.

This TCR derives from a woman in her late teens or twenties in good health. This chain connects TRBV20-1 to TRBJ2-5, with a possible D match to TRBD1 (5 bases). The specimen was PBMCs. This CDR3 reads CSARGGAPHAETQYF. In nucleotides, the CDR3 is TGCAGTGCTAGAGGGGGCGCCCCTCATGCCGAGACCCAGTACTTC.